This TCR beta chain was recorded in a study of cytomegalovirus exposure and HLA in healthy donors. Germline V lookup: CDR1 WSHSY, CDR2 SAAADI. The CDR3 spans 18 residues. Trimming left V 7 bases short and J 1 base short, with 24 bases between. This clone occurred a few times. Its antigen is still unknown. Study results and limitations: The investigators catalogued under 200 TCR beta chains as cytomegalovirus-associated.

Primers for the PCR totalled 60 Vbeta and 13 Jbeta. Here immunoSEQ multiplex PCR was the method, and the copy in TCRdb shows in-frame clones only, minus some. The profile shows under 200,000 clones, around 80% of them singletons. This rearrangement joins TRBV10-2 to TRBJ2-3, with D uncertain. The clonotype was recovered from a woman aged 45-59 years in good health and CMV-seropositive. Material for sequencing was PBMCs. The CDR3 DNA reads TGCGCCAGCACCGCCCCCTTAATTGGGCTAAAGGGCACAGATACGCAGTATTTT. Its protein is CASTAPLIGLKGTDTQYF.